This T cell receptor beta chain originates from a study of blood T cell repertoires in COVID-19. Trimming took 5 bases from V and 15 from J, leaving 20 bases between them. The CDR3 has 13 residues. Germline CDR1 and CDR2: KGHSH and LQKENI. Assay: immunoSEQ multiplex PCR; the TCRdb copy retains only in-frame clones and omits some. The sample holds tens of thousands of clones, about nine tenths seen once. This receptor was obtained from a man aged 65 to 85 with active or convalescent COVID-19. The material sequenced was peripheral blood. The rearrangement uses TRBV18 and TRBJ1-5; a weak D match, TRBD1 (6 bases). CDR3 coding DNA: TGTGCCAGCTCAGCTGGACAGTCAGAGTCCGTGCATTTT. It yields the protein CASSAGQSESVHF.